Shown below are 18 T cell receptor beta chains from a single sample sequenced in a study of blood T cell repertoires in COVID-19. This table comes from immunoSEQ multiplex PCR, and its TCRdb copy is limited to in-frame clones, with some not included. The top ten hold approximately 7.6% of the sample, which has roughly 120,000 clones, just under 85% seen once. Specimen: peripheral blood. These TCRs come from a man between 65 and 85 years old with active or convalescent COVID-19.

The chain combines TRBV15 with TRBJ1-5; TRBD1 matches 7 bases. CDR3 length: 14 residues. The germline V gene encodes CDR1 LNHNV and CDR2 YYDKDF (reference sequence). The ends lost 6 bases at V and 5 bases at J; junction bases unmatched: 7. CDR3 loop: CATSDLGGDQPQHF. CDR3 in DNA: TGTGCCACCAGTGATTTAGGGGGCGATCAGCCCCAGCATTTT.

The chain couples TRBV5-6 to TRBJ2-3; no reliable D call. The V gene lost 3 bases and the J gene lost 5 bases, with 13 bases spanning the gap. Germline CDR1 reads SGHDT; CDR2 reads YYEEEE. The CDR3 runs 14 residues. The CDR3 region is CASSSNLGIDTQYF. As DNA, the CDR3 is TGTGCCAGCAGCTCAAACCTAGGCATAGATACGCAGTATTTT.

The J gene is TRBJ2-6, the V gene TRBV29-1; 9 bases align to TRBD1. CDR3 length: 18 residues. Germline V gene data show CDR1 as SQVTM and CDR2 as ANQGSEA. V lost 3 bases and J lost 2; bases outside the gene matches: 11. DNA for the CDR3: TGCAGCGTTGAGGGGACAGGGAGTATTATCCCTGGGGCCAACGTCCTGACTTTC. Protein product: CSVEGTGSIIPGANVLTF.

The chain's CDR3 is CASSLRQQETQYF. The CDR3 DNA is TGTGCCAGCAGTTTGAGACAGCAAGAGACCCAGTACTTC. The gene calls are TRBV27 and TRBJ2-5; maybe TRBD1 (5 bases). The length of the CDR3 is 13 residues. V was trimmed by 3 bases and J by 2 bases, leaving 7 bases between them. In germline, CDR1 is MNHEY, CDR2 SMNVEV (reference sequence).

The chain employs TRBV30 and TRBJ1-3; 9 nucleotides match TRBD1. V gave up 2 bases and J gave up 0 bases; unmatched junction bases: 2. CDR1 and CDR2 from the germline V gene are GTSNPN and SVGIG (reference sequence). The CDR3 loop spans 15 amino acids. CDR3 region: CAWSTGGSSGNTIYF. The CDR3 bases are TGTGCCTGGAGTACAGGGGGCTCCTCTGGAAACACCATATATTTT.

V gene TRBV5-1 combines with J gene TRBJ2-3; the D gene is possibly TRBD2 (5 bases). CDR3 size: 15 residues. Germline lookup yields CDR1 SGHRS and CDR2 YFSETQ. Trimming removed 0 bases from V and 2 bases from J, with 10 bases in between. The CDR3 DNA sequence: TGCGCCAGCAGCTTGGCCGGGATCCCCACAGATACGCAGTATTTT. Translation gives CASSLAGIPTDTQYF.

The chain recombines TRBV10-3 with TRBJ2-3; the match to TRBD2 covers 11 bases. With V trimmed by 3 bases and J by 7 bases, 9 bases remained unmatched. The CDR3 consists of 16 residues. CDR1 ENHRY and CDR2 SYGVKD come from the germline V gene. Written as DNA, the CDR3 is TGTGCCATCAGTGATACTAGCGGGAGCGTTACTTATACGCAGTATTTT. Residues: CAISDTSGSVTYTQYF.

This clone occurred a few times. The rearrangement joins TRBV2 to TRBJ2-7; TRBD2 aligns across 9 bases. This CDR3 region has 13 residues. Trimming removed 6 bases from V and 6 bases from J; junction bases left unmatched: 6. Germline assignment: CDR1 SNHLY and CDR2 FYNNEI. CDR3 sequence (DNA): TGTGCCAGCAGCAAGATAGCGGGAGCCGAGCAGTACTTC. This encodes CASSKIAGAEQYF.

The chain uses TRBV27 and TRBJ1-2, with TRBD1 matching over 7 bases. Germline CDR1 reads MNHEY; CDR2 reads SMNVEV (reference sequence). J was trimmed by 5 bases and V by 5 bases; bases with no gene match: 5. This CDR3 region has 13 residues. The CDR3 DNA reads TGTGCCAGCAGTAGGGACAGTACTTATGGCTACACCTTC. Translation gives CASSRDSTYGYTF.

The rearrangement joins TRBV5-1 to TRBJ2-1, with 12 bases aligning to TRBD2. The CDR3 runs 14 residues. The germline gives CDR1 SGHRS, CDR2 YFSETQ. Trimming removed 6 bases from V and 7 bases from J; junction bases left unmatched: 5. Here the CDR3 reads CASISGLAGNEQFF. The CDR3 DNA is TGCGCCAGCATTTCGGGACTAGCGGGTAATGAGCAGTTCTTC.

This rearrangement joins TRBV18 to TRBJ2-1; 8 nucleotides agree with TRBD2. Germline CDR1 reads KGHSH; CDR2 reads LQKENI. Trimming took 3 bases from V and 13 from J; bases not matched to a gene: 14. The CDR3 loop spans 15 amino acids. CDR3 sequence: CASSPAGGALVGQFF. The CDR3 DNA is TGTGCCAGCTCACCCGCCGGGGGGGCCTTAGTCGGCCAGTTCTTC.

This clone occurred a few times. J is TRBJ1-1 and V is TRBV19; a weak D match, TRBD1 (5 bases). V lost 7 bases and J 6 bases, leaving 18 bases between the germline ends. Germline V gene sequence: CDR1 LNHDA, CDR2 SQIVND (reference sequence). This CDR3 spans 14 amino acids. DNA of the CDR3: TGTGCCAGTAATAATGGTCAGGGATCTGCTGAAGCTTTCTTT. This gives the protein CASNNGQGSAEAFF.

The CDR3 DNA reads as TGTGCCAGCAGTACCATAACAGGGGCCCAAGGGCGTGGCTACACCTTC. Protein: CASSTITGAQGRGYTF. The chain carries TRBV28 and TRBJ1-2; 7 nucleotides match TRBD1. CDR1 is MDHEN and CDR2 is SYDVKM in the germline V gene. This CDR3 contains 16 residues. The J segment lost 7 bases and the V segment lost 5 bases, leaving 16 bases of the junction unmatched.

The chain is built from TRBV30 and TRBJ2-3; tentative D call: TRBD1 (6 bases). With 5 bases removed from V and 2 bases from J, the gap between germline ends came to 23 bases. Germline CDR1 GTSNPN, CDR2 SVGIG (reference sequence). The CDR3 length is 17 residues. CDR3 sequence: CAWSFPFDRRYTDTQYF. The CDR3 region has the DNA TGTGCCTGGTCGTTCCCCTTTGACAGGCGATACACAGATACGCAGTATTTT.

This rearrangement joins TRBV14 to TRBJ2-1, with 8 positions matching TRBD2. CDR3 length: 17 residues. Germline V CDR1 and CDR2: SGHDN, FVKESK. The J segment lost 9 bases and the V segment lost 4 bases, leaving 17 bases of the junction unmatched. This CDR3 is CASSPGPSGSILGEQFF. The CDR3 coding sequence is TGTGCCAGCAGCCCAGGGCCGAGCGGGAGCATCTTAGGTGAGCAGTTCTTC.

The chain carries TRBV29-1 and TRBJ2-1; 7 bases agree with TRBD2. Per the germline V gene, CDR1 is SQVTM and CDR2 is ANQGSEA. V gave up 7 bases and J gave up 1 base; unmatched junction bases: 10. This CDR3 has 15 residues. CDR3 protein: CSGASGGGSYNEQFF. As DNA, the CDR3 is TGCAGCGGTGCAAGTGGGGGAGGGTCCTACAATGAGCAGTTCTTC.

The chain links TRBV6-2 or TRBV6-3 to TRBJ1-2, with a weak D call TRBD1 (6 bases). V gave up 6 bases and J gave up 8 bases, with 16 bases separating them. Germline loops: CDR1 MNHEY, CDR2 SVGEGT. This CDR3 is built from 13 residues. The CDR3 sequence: CASSKSGVKGYTF. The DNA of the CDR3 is TGTGCCAGCAGCAAATCAGGGGTGAAAGGCTACACCTTC.

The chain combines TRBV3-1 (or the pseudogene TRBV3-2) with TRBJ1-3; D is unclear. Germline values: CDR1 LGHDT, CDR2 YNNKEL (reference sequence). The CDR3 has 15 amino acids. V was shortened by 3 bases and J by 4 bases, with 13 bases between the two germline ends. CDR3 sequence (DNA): TGTGCCAGCAGCCAGACCCTCGCGGGGGGAAACACCATATATTTT. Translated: CASSQTLAGGNTIYF.